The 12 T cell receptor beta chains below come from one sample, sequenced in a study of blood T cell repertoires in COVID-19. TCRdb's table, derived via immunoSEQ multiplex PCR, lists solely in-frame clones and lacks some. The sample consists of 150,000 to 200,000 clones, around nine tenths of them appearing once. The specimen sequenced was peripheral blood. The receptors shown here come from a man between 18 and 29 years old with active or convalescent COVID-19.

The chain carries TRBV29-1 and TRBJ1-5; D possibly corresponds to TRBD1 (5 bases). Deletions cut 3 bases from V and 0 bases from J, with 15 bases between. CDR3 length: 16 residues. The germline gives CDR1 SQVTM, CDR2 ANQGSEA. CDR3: CSVDSTAGDSNQPQHF. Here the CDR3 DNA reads TGCAGCGTTGATTCGACAGCCGGAGATAGCAATCAGCCCCAGCATTTT.

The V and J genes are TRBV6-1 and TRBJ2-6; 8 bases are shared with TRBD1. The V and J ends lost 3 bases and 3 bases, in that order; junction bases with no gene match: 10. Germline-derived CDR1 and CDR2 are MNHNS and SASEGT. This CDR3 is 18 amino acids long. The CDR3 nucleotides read TGTGCCAGCAGTGATTTTCAGGGGGCGCTTGATGGGGCCAACGTCCTGACTTTC. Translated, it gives CASSDFQGALDGANVLTF.

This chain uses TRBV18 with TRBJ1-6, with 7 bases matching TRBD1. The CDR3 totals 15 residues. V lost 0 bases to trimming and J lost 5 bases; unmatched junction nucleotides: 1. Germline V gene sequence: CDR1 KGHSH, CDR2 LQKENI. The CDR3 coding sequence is TGTGCCAGCTCACCACCGGGACAGAATAATTCACCCCTCCACTTT. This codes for CASSPPGQNNSPLHF.

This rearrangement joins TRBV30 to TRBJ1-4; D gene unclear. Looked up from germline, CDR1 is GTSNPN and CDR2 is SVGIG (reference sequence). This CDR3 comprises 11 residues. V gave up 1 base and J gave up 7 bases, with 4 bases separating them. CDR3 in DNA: TGTGCCTGGAGTGGAGGTGAAAAACTGTTTTTT. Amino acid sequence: CAWSGGEKLFF.

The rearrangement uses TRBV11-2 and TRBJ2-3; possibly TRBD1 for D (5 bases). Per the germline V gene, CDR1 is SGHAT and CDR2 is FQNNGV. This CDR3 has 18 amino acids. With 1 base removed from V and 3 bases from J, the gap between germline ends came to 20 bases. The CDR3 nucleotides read TGTGCCAGCAGCTTAGCGGGCAGGGTGTTTGAGCCTACAGATACGCAGTATTTT. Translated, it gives CASSLAGRVFEPTDTQYF.

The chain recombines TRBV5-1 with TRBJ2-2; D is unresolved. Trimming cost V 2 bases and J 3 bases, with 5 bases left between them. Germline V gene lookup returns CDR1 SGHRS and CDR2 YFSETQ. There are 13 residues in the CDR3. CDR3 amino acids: CASSFADTGELFF. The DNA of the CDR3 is TGCGCCAGCAGCTTTGCGGACACCGGGGAGCTGTTTTTT.

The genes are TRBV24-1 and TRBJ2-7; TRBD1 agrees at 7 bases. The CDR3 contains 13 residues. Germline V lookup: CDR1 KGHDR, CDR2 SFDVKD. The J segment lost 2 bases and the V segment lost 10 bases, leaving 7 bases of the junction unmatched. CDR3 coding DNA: TGTGCCACACAGGGGAAGGAGACCTACGAGCAGTACTTC. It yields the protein CATQGKETYEQYF.

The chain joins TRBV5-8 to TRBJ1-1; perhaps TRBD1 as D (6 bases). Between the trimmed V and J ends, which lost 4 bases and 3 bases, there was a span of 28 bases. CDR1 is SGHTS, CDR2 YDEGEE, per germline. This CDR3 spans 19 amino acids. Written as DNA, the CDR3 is TGTGCCAGCAGCACCTTCCTTGAGGCAGGGGTAGTGAGGGACACTGAAGCTTTCTTT. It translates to CASSTFLEAGVVRDTEAFF.

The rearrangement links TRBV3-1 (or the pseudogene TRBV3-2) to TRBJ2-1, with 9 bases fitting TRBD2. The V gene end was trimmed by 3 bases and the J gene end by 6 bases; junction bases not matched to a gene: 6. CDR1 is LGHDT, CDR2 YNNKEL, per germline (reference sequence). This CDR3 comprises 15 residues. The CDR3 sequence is CASSQGGRVVNEQFF. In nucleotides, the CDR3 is TGTGCCAGCAGCCAGGGCGGGAGGGTGGTCAATGAGCAGTTCTTC.

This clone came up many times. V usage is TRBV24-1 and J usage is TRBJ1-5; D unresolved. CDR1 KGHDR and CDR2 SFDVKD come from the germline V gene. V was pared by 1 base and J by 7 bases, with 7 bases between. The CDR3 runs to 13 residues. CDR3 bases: TGTGCCACCAGTGATTTCCGTGGCCAGCCCCAGCATTTT. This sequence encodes CATSDFRGQPQHF.

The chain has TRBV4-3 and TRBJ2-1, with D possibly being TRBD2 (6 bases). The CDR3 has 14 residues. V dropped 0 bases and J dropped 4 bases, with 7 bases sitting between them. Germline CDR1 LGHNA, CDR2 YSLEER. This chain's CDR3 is CASSQEGTYNEQFF. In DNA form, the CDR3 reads TGCGCCAGCAGCCAAGAAGGGACTTACAATGAGCAGTTCTTC.

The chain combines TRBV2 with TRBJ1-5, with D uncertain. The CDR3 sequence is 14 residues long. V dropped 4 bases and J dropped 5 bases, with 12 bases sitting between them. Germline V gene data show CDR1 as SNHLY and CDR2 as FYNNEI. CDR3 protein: CASSVRGRHQPQHF. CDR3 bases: TGTGCCAGCAGTGTTCGAGGCAGACATCAGCCCCAGCATTTT.